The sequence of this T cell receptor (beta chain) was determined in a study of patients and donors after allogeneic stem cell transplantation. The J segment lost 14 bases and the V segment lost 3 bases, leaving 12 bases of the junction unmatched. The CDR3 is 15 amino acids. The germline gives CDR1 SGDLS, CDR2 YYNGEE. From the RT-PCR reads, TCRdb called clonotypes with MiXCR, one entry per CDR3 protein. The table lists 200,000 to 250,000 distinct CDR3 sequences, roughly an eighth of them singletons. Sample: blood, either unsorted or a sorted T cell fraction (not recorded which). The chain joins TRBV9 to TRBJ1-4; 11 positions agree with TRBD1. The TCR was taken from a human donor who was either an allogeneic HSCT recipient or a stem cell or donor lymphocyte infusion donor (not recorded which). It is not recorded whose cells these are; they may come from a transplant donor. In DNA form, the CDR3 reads TGTGCCAGCAGCGCCCTCTCGGCGGACAGGGGGCGGCTGTTTTTT. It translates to CASSALSADRGRLFF.